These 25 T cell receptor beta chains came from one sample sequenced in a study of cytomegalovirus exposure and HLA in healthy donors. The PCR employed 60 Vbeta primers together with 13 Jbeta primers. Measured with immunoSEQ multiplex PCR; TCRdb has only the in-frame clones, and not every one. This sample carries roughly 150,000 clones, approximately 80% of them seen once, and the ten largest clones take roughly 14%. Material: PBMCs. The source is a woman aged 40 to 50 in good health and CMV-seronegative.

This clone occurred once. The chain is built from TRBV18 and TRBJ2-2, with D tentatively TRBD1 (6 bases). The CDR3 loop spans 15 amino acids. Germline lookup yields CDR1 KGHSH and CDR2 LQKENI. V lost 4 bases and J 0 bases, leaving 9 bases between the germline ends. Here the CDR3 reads CASSQDSANTGELFF. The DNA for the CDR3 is TGTGCCAGCTCACAGGACAGTGCGAACACCGGGGAGCTGTTTTTT.

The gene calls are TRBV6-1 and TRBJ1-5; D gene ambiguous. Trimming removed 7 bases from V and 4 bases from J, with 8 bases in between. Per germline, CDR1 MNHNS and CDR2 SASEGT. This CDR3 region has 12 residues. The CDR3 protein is CASNVGNQPQHF. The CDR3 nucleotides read TGTGCCAGCAACGTCGGTAATCAGCCCCAGCATTTT.

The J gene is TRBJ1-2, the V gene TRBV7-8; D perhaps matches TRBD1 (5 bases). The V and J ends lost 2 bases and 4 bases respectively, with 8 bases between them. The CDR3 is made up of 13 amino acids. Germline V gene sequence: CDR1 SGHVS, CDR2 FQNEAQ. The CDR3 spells CASSLQGAYGYTF. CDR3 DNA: TGTGCCAGCAGCTTACAGGGCGCCTATGGCTACACCTTC. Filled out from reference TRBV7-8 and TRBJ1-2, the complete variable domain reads GAGVSQSPRYKVAKRGQDVALRCDPISGHVSLFWYQQALGQGPEFLTYFQNEAQLDKSGLPSDRFFAERPEGSVSTLKIQRTQQEDSAVYLCASSLQGAYGYTFGSGTRLTVV.

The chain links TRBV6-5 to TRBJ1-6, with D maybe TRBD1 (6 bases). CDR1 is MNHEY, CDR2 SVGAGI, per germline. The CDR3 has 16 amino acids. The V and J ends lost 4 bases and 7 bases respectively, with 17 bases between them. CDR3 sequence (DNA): TGTGCCAGCAGTTTTAAAACAGGGTCTGGCAATTCACCCCTCCACTTT. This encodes CASSFKTGSGNSPLHF.

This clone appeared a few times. The CDR3, as DNA: TGTGCCAGCAGTTTTGGTTCGGGACAGGGAAGTATATACAATCAGCCCCAGCATTTT. It codes for CASSFGSGQGSIYNQPQHF. V is TRBV28 and J is TRBJ1-5, with 9 bases that match TRBD1. The V and J ends lost 3 bases and 3 bases, in that order; junction bases with no gene match: 15. Germline CDR1 reads MDHEN; CDR2 reads SYDVKM. The CDR3 sequence is 19 residues long.

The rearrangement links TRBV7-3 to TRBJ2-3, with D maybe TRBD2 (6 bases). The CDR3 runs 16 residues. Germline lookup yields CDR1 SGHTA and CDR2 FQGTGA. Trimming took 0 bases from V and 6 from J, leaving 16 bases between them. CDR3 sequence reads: CASSLTTISGFDTQYF. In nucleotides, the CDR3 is TGTGCCAGCAGCTTAACCACGATTAGCGGCTTCGATACGCAGTATTTT.

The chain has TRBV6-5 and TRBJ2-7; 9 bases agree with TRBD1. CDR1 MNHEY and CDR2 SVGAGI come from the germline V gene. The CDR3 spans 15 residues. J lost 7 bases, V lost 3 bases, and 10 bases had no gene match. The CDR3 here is CASSYTDRGRREQYF. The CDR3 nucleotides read TGTGCCAGCAGTTATACGGACAGGGGCCGTCGGGAGCAGTACTTC.

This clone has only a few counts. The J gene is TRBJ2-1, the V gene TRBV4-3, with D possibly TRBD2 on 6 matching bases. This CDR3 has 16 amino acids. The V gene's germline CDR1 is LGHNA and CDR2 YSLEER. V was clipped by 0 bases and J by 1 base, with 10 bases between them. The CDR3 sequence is CASSQDGSGSYNEQFF. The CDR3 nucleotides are TGCGCCAGCAGCCAAGACGGGAGCGGGTCCTACAATGAGCAGTTCTTC.

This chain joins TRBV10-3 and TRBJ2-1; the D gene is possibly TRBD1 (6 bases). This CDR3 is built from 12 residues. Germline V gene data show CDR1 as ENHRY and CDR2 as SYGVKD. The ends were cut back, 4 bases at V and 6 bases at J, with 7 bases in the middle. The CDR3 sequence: CAISADSNEQFF. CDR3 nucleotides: TGTGCCATCAGTGCGGACAGCAATGAGCAGTTCTTC.

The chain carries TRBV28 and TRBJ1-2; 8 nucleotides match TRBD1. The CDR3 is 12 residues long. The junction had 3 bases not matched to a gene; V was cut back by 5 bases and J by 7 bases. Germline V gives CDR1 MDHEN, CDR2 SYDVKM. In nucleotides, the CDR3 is TGTGCCAGCAGTGACAGGGGTACTGGCTACACCTTC. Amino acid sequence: CASSDRGTGYTF.

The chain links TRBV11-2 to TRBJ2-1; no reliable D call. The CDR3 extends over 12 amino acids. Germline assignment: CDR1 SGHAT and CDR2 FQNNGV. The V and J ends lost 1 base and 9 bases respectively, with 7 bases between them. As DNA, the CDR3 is TGTGCCAGCAGCTTAGTAGCTTTTGAGCAGTTCTTC. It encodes CASSLVAFEQFF.

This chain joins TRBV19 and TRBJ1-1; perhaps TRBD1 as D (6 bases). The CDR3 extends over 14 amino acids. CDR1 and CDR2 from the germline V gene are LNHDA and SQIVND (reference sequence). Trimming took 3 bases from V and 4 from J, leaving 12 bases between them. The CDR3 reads CASSIGRGLTEAFF. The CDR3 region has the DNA TGTGCCAGTAGTATCGGGCGGGGGCTCACTGAAGCTTTCTTT.

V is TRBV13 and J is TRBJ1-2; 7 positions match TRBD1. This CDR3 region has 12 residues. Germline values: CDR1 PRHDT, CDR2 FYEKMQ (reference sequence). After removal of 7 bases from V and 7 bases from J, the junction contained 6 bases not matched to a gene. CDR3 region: CASTSGTVGYTF. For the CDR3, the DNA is TGTGCCAGCACCTCTGGGACAGTTGGCTACACCTTC. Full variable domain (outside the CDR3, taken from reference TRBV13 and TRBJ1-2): AAGVIQSPRHLIKEKRETATLKCYPIPRHDTVYWYQQGPGQDPQFLISFYEKMQSDKGSIPDRFSAQQFSDYHSELNMSSLELGDSALYFCASTSGTVGYTFGSGTRLTVV.

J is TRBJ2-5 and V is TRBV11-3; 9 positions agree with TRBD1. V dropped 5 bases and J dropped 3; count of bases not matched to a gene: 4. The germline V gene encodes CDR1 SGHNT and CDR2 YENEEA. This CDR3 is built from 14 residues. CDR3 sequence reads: CASSPRTGEETQYF. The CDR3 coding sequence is TGTGCCAGCAGCCCAAGGACAGGGGAAGAGACCCAGTACTTC.

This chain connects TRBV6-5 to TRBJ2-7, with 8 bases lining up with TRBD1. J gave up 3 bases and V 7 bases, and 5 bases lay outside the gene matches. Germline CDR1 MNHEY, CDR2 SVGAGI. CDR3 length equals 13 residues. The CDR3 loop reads CASTSGQVYEQYF. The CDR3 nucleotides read TGTGCCAGCACCTCGGGACAGGTCTACGAGCAGTACTTC.

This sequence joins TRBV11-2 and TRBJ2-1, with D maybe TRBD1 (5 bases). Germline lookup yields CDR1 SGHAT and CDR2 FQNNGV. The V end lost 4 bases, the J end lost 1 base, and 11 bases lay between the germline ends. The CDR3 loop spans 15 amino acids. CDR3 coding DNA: TGTGCCAGCAGCTCCCAGGGTTTTTCCTACAATGAGCAGTTCTTC. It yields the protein CASSSQGFSYNEQFF.

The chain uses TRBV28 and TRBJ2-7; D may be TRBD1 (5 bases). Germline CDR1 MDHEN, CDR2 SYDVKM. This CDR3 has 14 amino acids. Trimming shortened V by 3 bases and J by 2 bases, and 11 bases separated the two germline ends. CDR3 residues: CASSLTDATYEQYF. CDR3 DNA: TGTGCCAGCAGTTTGACAGACGCTACCTACGAGCAGTACTTC.

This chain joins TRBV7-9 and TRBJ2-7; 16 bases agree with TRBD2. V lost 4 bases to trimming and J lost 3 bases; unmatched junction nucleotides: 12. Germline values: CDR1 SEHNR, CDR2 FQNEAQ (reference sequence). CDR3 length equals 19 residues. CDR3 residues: CASSSGTSGRARSNYEQYF. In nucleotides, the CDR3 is TGTGCCAGCAGCTCAGGGACTAGCGGGAGGGCCCGATCGAACTACGAGCAGTACTTC.

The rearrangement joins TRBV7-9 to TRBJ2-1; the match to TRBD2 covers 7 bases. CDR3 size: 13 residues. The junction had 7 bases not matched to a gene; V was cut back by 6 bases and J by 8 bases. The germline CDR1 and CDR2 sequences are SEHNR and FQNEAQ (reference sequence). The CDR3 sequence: CASSPTSIDEQFF. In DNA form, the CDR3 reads TGTGCCAGCAGTCCGACTAGCATCGATGAGCAGTTCTTC.

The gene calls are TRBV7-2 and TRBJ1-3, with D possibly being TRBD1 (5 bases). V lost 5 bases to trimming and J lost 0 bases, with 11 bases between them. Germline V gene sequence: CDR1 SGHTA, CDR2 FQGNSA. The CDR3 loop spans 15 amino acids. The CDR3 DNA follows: TGTGCCAGCAGCAGTGACAGCTACTCTGGAAACACCATATATTTT. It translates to CASSSDSYSGNTIYF.

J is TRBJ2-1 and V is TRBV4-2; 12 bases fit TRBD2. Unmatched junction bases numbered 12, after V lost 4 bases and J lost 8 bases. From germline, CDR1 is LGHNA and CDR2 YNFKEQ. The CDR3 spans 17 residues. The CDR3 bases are TGTGCCAGCAGCCTCTCGCTAGCGGGAGGGCCTCTCGATGAGCAGTTCTTC. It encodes CASSLSLAGGPLDEQFF.

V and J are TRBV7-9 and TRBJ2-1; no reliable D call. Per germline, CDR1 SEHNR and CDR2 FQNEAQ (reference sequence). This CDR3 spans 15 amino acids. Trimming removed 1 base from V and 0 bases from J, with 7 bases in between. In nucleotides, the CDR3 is TGTGCCAGCAGCTTAGTAGCAAGCTCCTACAATGAGCAGTTCTTC. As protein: CASSLVASSYNEQFF.

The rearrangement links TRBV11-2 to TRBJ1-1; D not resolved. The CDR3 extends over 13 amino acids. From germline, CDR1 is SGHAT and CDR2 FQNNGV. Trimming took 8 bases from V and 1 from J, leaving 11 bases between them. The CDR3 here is CASAPAGNTEAFF. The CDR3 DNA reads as TGTGCCAGCGCTCCAGCAGGGAACACTGAAGCTTTCTTT.

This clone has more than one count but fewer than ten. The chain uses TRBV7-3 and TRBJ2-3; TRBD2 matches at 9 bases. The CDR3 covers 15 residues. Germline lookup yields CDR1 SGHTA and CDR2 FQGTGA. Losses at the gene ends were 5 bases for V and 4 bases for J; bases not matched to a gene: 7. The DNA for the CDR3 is TGTGCCAGCAGCCCGGGGGTAGCGGGAGCAGATACGCAGTATTTT. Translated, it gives CASSPGVAGADTQYF.

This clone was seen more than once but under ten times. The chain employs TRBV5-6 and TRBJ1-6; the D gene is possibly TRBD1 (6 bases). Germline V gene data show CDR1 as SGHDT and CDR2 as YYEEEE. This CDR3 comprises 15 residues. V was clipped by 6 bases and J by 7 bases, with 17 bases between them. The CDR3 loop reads CASNLHDTGNSPLHF. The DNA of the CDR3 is TGTGCCAGCAACTTACATGATACAGGGAATTCACCCCTCCACTTT.